This is a list of T cell receptor beta chains from one sample in a study of blood T cell repertoires in COVID-19. Profiling relied on immunoSEQ multiplex PCR, and the TCRdb table lists in-frame clones only, not all of them. The sample lists about 130,000 clones, roughly 79% occurring once. Sequencing input: peripheral blood. All receptors come from a human donor in a cohort sampled during active COVID-19. Both conserved end residues are part of each CDR3. D genes are given only for firm matches. Clone size appears in some rows only: once, few, many, or a class for an expanded clone.

j_call | v_call | clone_size | d_call | cdr3_aa | cdr3_nt
TRBJ2-1 | TRBV6-5 | NA | NA | CASSPQLYSYNEQFF | TGTGCCAGCAGCCCACAGTTGTACTCCTACAATGAGCAGTTCTTC
TRBJ1-1 | TRBV5-1 | NA | NA | CASSPAALSGTEAFF | TGCGCCAGCAGTCCGGCAGCACTGTCGGGCACTGAAGCTTTCTTT
TRBJ1-5 | TRBV7-2 | few | NA | CASSFNRDQPQHF | TGTGCCAGCAGCTTCAACAGGGATCAGCCCCAGCATTTT
TRBJ1-6 | TRBV13 | NA | TRBD1 | CASSLARGPVYNSPLHF | TGTGCCAGCAGCTTAGCCAGGGGGCCGGTTTATAATTCACCCCTCCACTTT
TRBJ2-2 | TRBV27 | NA | TRBD1 | CASRLQGWAGELFF | TGTGCCAGCAGATTACAGGGGTGGGCCGGGGAGCTGTTTTTT
TRBJ1-2 | TRBV30 | NA | TRBD1 | CAWSGFGYERGRGYTF | TGTGCCTGGAGTGGCTTCGGGTACGAGAGGGGGCGAGGCTACACCTTC
TRBJ1-4 | TRBV30 | few | NA | CAWSVEGLGFGERVLNEKLFF | TGTGCCTGGAGTGTAGAAGGCCTGGGGTTCGGGGAGAGGGTACTTAATGAAAAACTGTTTTTT
TRBJ2-3 | TRBV10-1 | NA | NA | CASSVRFSTDTQYF | TGCGCCAGCAGTGTCAGATTCAGCACAGATACGCAGTATTTT
TRBJ2-5 | TRBV7-9 | NA | TRBD1 | CASLSNRGQETQYF | TGTGCCAGCCTGTCGAACAGGGGGCAGGAGACCCAGTACTTC
TRBJ2-7 | TRBV27 | NA | TRBD2 | CASSWASGGAREQYF | TGTGCCAGCAGTTGGGCTAGCGGGGGGGCCAGGGAGCAGTACTTC
TRBJ2-7 | TRBV12-3/TRBV12-4 | NA | NA | CASSFHGSEQYF | TGTGCCAGCAGTTTCCATGGCAGCGAGCAGTACTTC
TRBJ2-3 | TRBV24-1 | NA | NA | CATSDLPGDTQYF | TGTGCCACCAGTGATTTGCCGGGAGATACGCAGTATTTT
TRBJ1-1 | TRBV21-1 | NA | NA | CASSTIIEGLVNTEAFF | TGTGCCAGCAGCACCATAATCGAGGGACTGGTGAACACTGAAGCTTTCTTT
TRBJ2-3 | TRBV18 | once | TRBD2 | CASSPLSGGVTDTQYF | TGTGCCAGCTCACCCCTTAGCGGGGGTGTCACAGATACGCAGTATTTT
TRBJ1-4 | TRBV7-9 | NA | TRBD1 | CASRWDSPGELFF | TGTGCCAGCAGATGGGACAGCCCCGGTGAACTGTTTTTT
TRBJ1-1 | TRBV5-1 | NA | TRBD1 | CASSRGTGNTEAFF | TGCGCCAGCAGCCGCGGGACAGGGAACACTGAAGCTTTCTTT
TRBJ1-2 | TRBV7-2 | once | TRBD1 | CASSFPGQGRPGGYGYTF | TGTGCCAGCAGCTTTCCGGGACAGGGGCGGCCTGGCGGCTATGGCTACACCTTC
TRBJ2-7 | TRBV6-6 | once | NA | CASTHSYEQYF | TGTGCCAGCACCCACAGCTACGAGCAGTACTTC
TRBJ2-5 | TRBV25-1 | few | NA | CASSPLGSGEETQYF | TGTGCCAGCAGTCCCCTCGGGTCGGGTGAAGAGACCCAGTACTTC
TRBJ2-1 | TRBV24-1 | NA | NA | CATSDPRMSSYNEQFF | TGTGCCACCAGTGACCCAAGAATGAGCTCCTACAATGAGCAGTTCTTC
TRBJ1-4 | TRBV5-1 | NA | TRBD1 | CASSGQGANEKLFF | TGCGCCAGCAGCGGGCAGGGGGCTAATGAAAAACTGTTTTTT
TRBJ1-1 | TRBV6-6 | once | TRBD1 | CASSDQQGQGREAFF | TGTGCCAGCAGTGATCAGCAGGGACAGGGGAGGGAAGCTTTCTTT
TRBJ2-1 | TRBV7-3 | NA | TRBD2 | CASSLSSGGDNEQFF | TGTGCCAGCAGCTTATCTAGCGGGGGGGATAATGAGCAGTTCTTC
TRBJ2-5 | TRBV7-9 | NA | TRBD2 | CASSGTTQETQYF | TGTGCCAGCTCCGGGACTACCCAAGAGACCCAGTACTTC
TRBJ1-1 | TRBV20-1 | NA | NA | CSVREMGEAFF | TGCAGTGTCAGGGAAATGGGTGAAGCTTTCTTT
TRBJ1-2 | TRBV6-5 | NA | TRBD1 | CASSHDRVSNYGYTF | TGTGCCAGCAGCCATGACAGGGTGAGCAACTATGGCTACACCTTC
TRBJ1-5 | TRBV10-3 | once | NA | CAISPGAGGISPQHF | TGTGCCATCAGTCCAGGGGCCGGCGGCATTTCGCCCCAGCATTTT
TRBJ2-2 | TRBV4-2 | NA | TRBD2 | CASSRGTSGGTNTGELFF | TGTGCCAGCAGCCGAGGGACTAGCGGGGGGACGAACACCGGGGAGCTGTTTTTT
TRBJ1-1 | TRBV2 | NA | NA | CASNLRAGKNTEAFF | TGTGCCAGCAATCTCAGGGCAGGCAAGAACACTGAAGCTTTCTTT
TRBJ2-3 | TRBV19 | NA | TRBD2 | CASSINWAGGITDTQYF | TGTGCCAGTAGTATAAACTGGGCGGGGGGCATCACAGATACGCAGTATTTT
TRBJ1-2 | TRBV7-9 | NA | TRBD1 | CASSTARTGVYGYTF | TGTGCCAGCAGCACAGCAAGGACAGGGGTCTATGGCTACACCTTC
TRBJ1-4 | TRBV6-5 | NA | TRBD1 | CASNRGGNEKLFF | TGTGCCAGCAACAGGGGCGGTAATGAAAAACTGTTTTTT
TRBJ1-1 | TRBV7-9 | few | NA | CASSGGVAENTEAFF | TGTGCCAGCAGCGGCGGGGTGGCGGAAAACACTGAAGCTTTCTTT
TRBJ2-7 | TRBV5-1 | NA | TRBD2 | CASSRFFSGSSYEQYF | TGCGCCAGCAGCCGTTTCTTTAGCGGGAGCTCCTACGAGCAGTACTTC
TRBJ2-6 | TRBV5-4 | NA | NA | CASSAISGANVLTF | TGTGCCAGCAGCGCGATCTCTGGGGCCAACGTCCTGACTTTC
TRBJ2-5 | TRBV12-3/TRBV12-4 | NA | TRBD2 | CASRASGAPTQYF | TGTGCCAGCAGGGCTAGCGGGGCCCCGACCCAGTACTTC
TRBJ2-1 | TRBV3-1/TRBV3-2 | NA | NA | CASSQVHGAKEEQFF | TGTGCCAGCAGCCAAGTCCATGGGGCCAAGGAGGAGCAGTTCTTC
TRBJ2-5 | TRBV2 | NA | NA | CASRVGSPVGETQYF | TGTGCCAGCAGGGTGGGGAGCCCCGTAGGGGAGACCCAGTACTTC
TRBJ1-2 | TRBV28 | few | NA | CASSPIRTSYGYTF | TGTGCCAGCAGCCCGATAAGGACATCCTATGGCTACACCTTC
TRBJ1-2 | TRBV2 | NA | TRBD1 | CAIIPGQWGANYGYTF | TGTGCCATAATTCCGGGACAGTGGGGAGCTAACTATGGCTACACCTTC
TRBJ2-3 | TRBV9 | NA | NA | CASSVIDTDTQYF | TGTGCCAGCAGCGTTATAGACACAGATACGCAGTATTTT
TRBJ2-7 | TRBV6-5 | NA | NA | CATRFRAYEQYF | TGTGCCACCCGATTCCGAGCCTACGAGCAGTACTTC
TRBJ2-6 | TRBV5-1 | NA | TRBD1 | CASSWSWGRGQAGANVLTF | TGCGCCAGCAGCTGGAGTTGGGGCAGGGGGCAGGCTGGGGCCAACGTCCTGACTTTC
TRBJ1-6 | TRBV30 | NA | TRBD1 | CAWSLRQGGASSYNSPLHF | TGTGCCTGGAGTCTCCGACAGGGAGGAGCATCCTCCTATAATTCACCCCTCCACTTT
TRBJ1-2 | TRBV5-5 | NA | NA | CASSFPDGNYGYTF | TGTGCCAGCAGCTTCCCAGACGGGAACTATGGCTACACCTTC
TRBJ1-2 | TRBV9 | NA | NA | CASSGTTGFNGYTF | TGTGCCAGCAGCGGGACAACAGGGTTCAATGGCTACACCTTC
TRBJ2-5 | TRBV6-5 | NA | TRBD1 | CASSYSGRGETQYF | TGTGCCAGCAGTTACTCTGGCAGGGGGGAGACCCAGTACTTC
TRBJ2-6 | TRBV7-6 | NA | TRBD1 | CASSLVPGGSSGANVLTF | TGTGCCAGCAGCTTAGTTCCAGGGGGTTCCTCTGGGGCCAACGTCCTGACTTTC
TRBJ2-3 | TRBV6-5 | NA | TRBD2 | CATSGLSVTDTQYF | TGTGCCACCTCGGGACTATCAGTCACAGATACGCAGTATTTT
TRBJ2-7 | TRBV9 | NA | TRBD2 | CASSVEAGGPYEQYF | TGTGCCAGCAGCGTAGAAGCGGGGGGACCCTACGAGCAGTACTTC
TRBJ1-1 | TRBV3-1/TRBV3-2 | NA | TRBD1 | CASSLGQGRGEAFF | TGTGCCAGCAGCCTCGGACAGGGGAGGGGTGAAGCTTTCTTT
TRBJ1-3 | TRBV6-5 | once | NA | CASSYSRGSGNTIYF | TGTGCCAGCAGTTACAGCAGGGGATCGGGAAACACCATATATTTT
TRBJ2-2 | TRBV13 | NA | TRBD2 | CASSPPGLPIVANTGELFF | TGTGCCAGCAGCCCCCCGGGACTACCCATCGTAGCGAACACCGGGGAGCTGTTTTTT
TRBJ2-7 | TRBV4-2 | NA | TRBD1 | CASSPQSAQGTLYEQYF | TGTGCCAGCAGCCCACAAAGTGCACAGGGGACCCTCTACGAGCAGTACTTC
TRBJ1-5 | TRBV5-8 | NA | TRBD1 | CASSGQVGNQPQHF | TGTGCCAGCAGCGGACAGGTTGGCAATCAGCCCCAGCATTTT